The present T cell receptor beta chain was sequenced within a study of OX40 agonist ivuxolimab in advanced cancers. Background on the study: Mean age approximately 59 years, range roughly 20 to 85; roughly 82% male. Checkpoint inhibitors had been given previously to under 50% of patients. Partial response was recorded in three patients: one hepatocellular carcinoma and two cutaneous melanoma cases.

The protocol was immunoSEQ multiplex PCR, while the TCRdb copy is restricted to in-frame clones and leaves out a portion. The top ten clones hold 25% to 35% of a sample with fewer than 25,000 clones, 88% of them seen once. V lost 0 bases to trimming and J lost 4 bases, with 5 bases between them. There are 12 residues in the CDR3. Germline V gene data show CDR1 as SGHRS and CDR2 as YFSETQ. A note on this clone: Additional DNA sequences in this sample encode the identical CDR3.

The rearrangement joins TRBV5-1 to TRBJ2-7; no clear D. This receptor was taken from an adult with an advanced solid tumor such as melanoma, head and neck, liver or kidney cancer. Source: CD4+ or CD8+ T cells sorted from blood, taken in a trial of the OX40 agonist ivuxolimab. The CDR3 nucleotides are TGCGCCAGCAGCTTGGGGCGTTACGAGCAGTACTTC. Translation: CASSLGRYEQYF.